These 17 T cell receptor beta chains were sequenced from one sample in a study of technical replicates of blood from a handful of donors. The repertoire was sequenced with immunoSEQ multiplex PCR; TCRdb's copy has only in-frame clones and lacks some. The table has over 50,000 clones, around 97% seen once. The sample taken for sequencing was T cells isolated from PBMCs. The receptors were gathered from a human donor in good health.

J is TRBJ2-2 and V is TRBV10-2; 7 bases match TRBD1. With 5 bases clipped from V and 5 bases from J, the junction kept 8 bases outside the gene matches. The CDR3 has 15 amino acids. Germline lookup yields CDR1 WSHSY and CDR2 SAAADI. CDR3: CASSIRDRLTGELFF. CDR3 DNA sequence: TGCGCCAGCAGTATCCGGGACAGATTGACCGGGGAGCTGTTTTTT.

This clone is a singleton in its sample. This sequence joins TRBV11-3 and TRBJ2-3; TRBD2 agrees at 10 bases. CDR1 SGHNT and CDR2 YENEEA come from the germline V gene. The CDR3 has 14 amino acids. Losses at the gene ends were 7 bases for V and 6 bases for J; bases not matched to a gene: 7. The CDR3 is CASTPGLASDTQYF. The CDR3 nucleotides read TGTGCCAGCACCCCGGGACTAGCGTCGGATACGCAGTATTTT.

The chain couples TRBV27 to TRBJ1-2, with TRBD1 matching over 9 bases. The CDR3 is 14 amino acids. Per the germline V gene, CDR1 is MNHEY and CDR2 is SMNVEV (reference sequence). V lost 6 bases to trimming and J lost 8 bases; unmatched junction nucleotides: 10. The CDR3 protein is CASSRGQGNFGYTF. CDR3 bases: TGTGCCAGCAGCCGCGGACAGGGGAATTTCGGCTACACCTTC.

This chain uses TRBV4-1 with TRBJ2-5, with 7 bases identical to TRBD1. CDR1 MGHRA and CDR2 YSYEKL come from the germline V gene. This CDR3 comprises 15 residues. J lost 0 bases, V lost 1 base, and 2 bases had no gene match. The CDR3 DNA sequence: TGCGCCAGCAGCCAAGCCGACAGGGACCAAGAGACCCAGTACTTC. Amino acids: CASSQADRDQETQYF.

V and J are TRBV5-6 and TRBJ1-2, with D maybe TRBD1 (6 bases). Trimming shortened V by 2 bases and J by 6 bases, and 8 bases separated the two germline ends. CDR1 and CDR2 (germline): SGHDT, YYEEEE. This CDR3 is 12 amino acids long. This CDR3 is CASSFSGDGYTF. In DNA form, the CDR3 reads TGTGCCAGCAGCTTCTCAGGGGATGGCTACACCTTC.

The V call is TRBV7-9, the J call TRBJ1-5, with 7 bases fitting TRBD1. J lost 3 bases, V lost 5 bases, and 7 bases had no gene match. CDR1 SEHNR and CDR2 FQNEAQ come from the germline V gene (reference sequence). The CDR3 is 15 amino acids. The CDR3, as DNA: TGTGCCAGCAGCATCGGGACAGCTCACAATCAGCCCCAGCATTTT. This gives the protein CASSIGTAHNQPQHF.

The rearrangement uses TRBV6-5 and TRBJ2-7, with 7 bases that match TRBD2. The CDR3 has 11 residues. V shed 10 bases and J 5 bases; nucleotides not matched to a gene: 5. The V gene's germline CDR1 is MNHEY and CDR2 SVGAGI. The CDR3 DNA follows: TGTGCCACCCTCCGGGGGGACGAGCAGTACTTC. Translation gives CATLRGDEQYF.

V gene TRBV19 combines with J gene TRBJ1-2; D unclear. Between the trimmed V and J ends, which lost 4 bases and 4 bases, there was a span of 19 bases. Germline V gene data show CDR1 as LNHDA and CDR2 as SQIVND (reference sequence). CDR3 length: 16 amino acids. This CDR3 is CASSNSVGRVSYGYTF. The DNA for the CDR3 is TGTGCCAGTAGTAATTCTGTCGGGAGGGTTTCCTATGGCTACACCTTC.

This clone was seen a single time. V usage is TRBV5-4 and J usage is TRBJ2-7; 7 bases align to TRBD2. Germline V gives CDR1 SGHNT, CDR2 YYREEE (reference sequence). Trimming at V came to 2 bases and at J to 0 bases, leaving 5 bases not matched to a gene. This CDR3 is built from 15 residues. CDR3 region: CASSFPSGDSYEQYF. As DNA, the CDR3 is TGTGCCAGCAGCTTTCCCAGCGGGGACTCCTACGAGCAGTACTTC.

The rearrangement joins TRBV6-5 to TRBJ1-5, with 9 bases aligning to TRBD1. Germline CDR1 and CDR2: MNHEY and SVGAGI. This CDR3 has 15 residues. J gave up 2 bases and V 7 bases, and 6 bases lay outside the gene matches. CDR3 DNA: TGTGCCAGCACCAAGACAGGGGGTGGCAATCAGCCCCAGCATTTT. This sequence encodes CASTKTGGGNQPQHF.

The table lists this clone with a count of one. One junction end does not reproduce the germline sequence, and a read error may be involved. The chain combines TRBV11-2 with TRBJ2-1; D gene unclear. CDR1 is SGHAT, CDR2 FQNNGV, per germline. The length of the CDR3 is 13 residues. The CDR3: CASRLASYNEQFF. In nucleotides, the CDR3 is TGTGCCAGCAGATTAGCCAGCTACAATGAGCAGTTCTTC.

This chain uses TRBV5-1 with TRBJ2-7; D possibly corresponds to TRBD2 (5 bases). Germline V gives CDR1 SGHRS, CDR2 YFSETQ. Trimming stripped 0 bases from V and 2 bases from J, with 9 bases between. This CDR3 has 14 amino acids. The CDR3 loop is CASSLGVGTYEQYF. In nucleotides, the CDR3 is TGCGCCAGCAGCTTGGGGGTCGGGACCTACGAGCAGTACTTC.

The CDR3 nucleotides read TGTGCCAGCACCCATCGTGGGGCTAGGGATGAGCAGTTCTTC. It specifies CASTHRGARDEQFF. The V call is TRBV28, the J call TRBJ2-1; weak D call: TRBD1 (5 bases). The CDR3 is 14 residues long. Trimming took 7 bases from V and 8 from J, leaving 18 bases between them. Germline V lookup: CDR1 MDHEN, CDR2 SYDVKM.

This clone was picked up one time. This rearrangement joins TRBV28 to TRBJ2-2, with D possibly being TRBD2 (5 bases). CDR1 is MDHEN, CDR2 SYDVKM, per germline. Deletions cut 2 bases from V and 1 base from J, with 8 bases between. The CDR3 is 15 amino acids. CDR3 amino acids: CASSLPGLNTGELFF. CDR3 nucleotide sequence: TGTGCCAGCAGTTTACCGGGATTGAACACCGGGGAGCTGTTTTTT.

This rearrangement joins TRBV25-1 to TRBJ1-1; no clear D. This CDR3 contains 12 residues. Germline V gene sequence: CDR1 MGHDK, CDR2 SYGVNS. Trimming removed 5 bases from V and 3 bases from J, with 7 bases in between. DNA of the CDR3: TGTGCCAGCAGTCTCCGGGACACTGAAGCTTTCTTT. This encodes CASSLRDTEAFF.

The V and J genes are TRBV11-2 and TRBJ2-5, with 10 bases that match TRBD2. V lost 1 base and J lost 2; bases outside the gene matches: 7. The CDR3 length is 17 residues. Germline lookup yields CDR1 SGHAT and CDR2 FQNNGV. The CDR3 loop is CASSLAWSGRAQETQYF. Here the CDR3 DNA reads TGTGCCAGCAGCTTAGCCTGGAGCGGGAGGGCACAAGAGACCCAGTACTTC. The whole variable domain, filled in from reference TRBV11-2 and TRBJ2-5, reads EAGVAQSPRYKIIEKRQSVAFWCNPISGHATLYWYQQILGQGPKLLIQFQNNGVVDDSQLPKDRFSAERLKGVDSTLKIQPAKLEDSAVYLCASSLAWSGRAQETQYFGPGTRLLVL.

The rearrangement joins TRBV19 to TRBJ1-5, with 8 bases identical to TRBD1. The CDR3 is made up of 16 amino acids. CDR1 LNHDA and CDR2 SQIVND come from the germline V gene (reference sequence). V lost 5 bases, J lost 4 bases, and 10 bases stayed unmatched. CDR3 bases: TGTGCCAGTAGTCCGCCCGGGACAGGTTATAATCAGCCCCAGCATTTT. Translating it yields CASSPPGTGYNQPQHF.